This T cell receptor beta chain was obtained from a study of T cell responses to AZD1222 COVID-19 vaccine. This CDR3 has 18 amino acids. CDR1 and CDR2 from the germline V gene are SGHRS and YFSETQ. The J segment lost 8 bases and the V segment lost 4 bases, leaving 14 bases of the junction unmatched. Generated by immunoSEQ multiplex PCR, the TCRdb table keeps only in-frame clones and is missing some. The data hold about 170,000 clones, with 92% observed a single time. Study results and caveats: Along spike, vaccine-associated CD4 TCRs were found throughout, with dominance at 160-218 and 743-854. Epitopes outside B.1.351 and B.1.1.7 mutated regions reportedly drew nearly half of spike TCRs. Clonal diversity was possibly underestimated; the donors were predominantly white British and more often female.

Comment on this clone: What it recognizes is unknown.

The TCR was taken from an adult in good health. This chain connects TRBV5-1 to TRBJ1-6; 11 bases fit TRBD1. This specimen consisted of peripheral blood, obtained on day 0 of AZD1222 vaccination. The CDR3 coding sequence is TGCGCCAGCAGCCCCCGGACAGGGGGCCCTATTATGGATTCACCCCTCCACTTT. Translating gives CASSPRTGGPIMDSPLHF.